The source of this T cell receptor beta chain is a study of T cell responses to AZD1222 COVID-19 vaccine. General observations from the study: Following two doses of AZD1222, Spike-specific TCR breadth and depth rose.

The CDR3 is 14 amino acids. The ends were cut back, 7 bases at V and 4 bases at J, with 16 bases in the middle. CDR1 and CDR2 (germline): MDHEN, SYDVKM. Sequencing used immunoSEQ multiplex PCR; TCRdb keeps in-frame clones, though not all of them. The sample holds approximately 96,000 clones; about 86% are singletons and the top ten take less than 6.5%. Note on this clone: Its antigen is currently unknown.

This chain uses TRBV28 with TRBJ1-1; no reliable D call. The sample was peripheral blood, taken 28 days after the second AZD1222 dose. This receptor was taken from an adult who received the AZD1222 COVID-19 vaccine. This CDR3 reads CASTSSGKTTEAFF. The DNA of the CDR3 is TGTGCCAGCACCTCCTCCGGTAAAACCACTGAAGCTTTCTTT.